A selection of T cell receptor beta chains follows, all from one sample in a study of cytomegalovirus exposure and HLA in healthy donors. The table came from immunoSEQ multiplex PCR; TCRdb's copy has only in-frame clones and leaves some out. The repertoire consists of about 68,000 clones, with over 75% occurring once and the leading ten covering 6.5%. The sample was PBMCs. These receptor sequences come from a human donor in good health. Both conserved end residues are part of each CDR3. Fields, in order: J gene, CDR3 length, clone size, V gene, D gene, CDR3 protein, CDR3 DNA. A D gene is named only where the DNA matches it firmly. A clone size is listed for some rows: how often the clone was seen (once, few, many), or a class if it is expanded.

TRBJ1-4 | 16 | . | TRBV28 | . | CASSYKVGGSDEKLFF | TGTGCCAGCAGTTATAAAGTTGGAGGGAGTGATGAAAAACTGTTTTTT
TRBJ1-5 | 16 | once | TRBV27 | . | CASSSWVGEGNQPQHF | TGTGCCAGCAGTTCCTGGGTGGGGGAGGGCAATCAGCCCCAGCATTTT
TRBJ1-4 | 14 | . | TRBV12-2 | . | CAGGQNPTNEKLFF | TGTGCCGGGGGACAGAACCCAACTAATGAAAAACTGTTTTTT
TRBJ1-4 | 15 | . | TRBV7-2 | TRBD1 | CASTQGVSLNEKLFF | TGTGCCAGCACCCAGGGGGTCAGCCTTAATGAAAAACTGTTTTTT
TRBJ2-5 | 13 | . | TRBV7-3 | . | CASSSAFQETQYF | TGTGCCAGCAGCTCAGCGTTCCAAGAGACCCAGTACTTC
TRBJ1-5 | 15 | . | TRBV7-2 | TRBD1 | CASSEGQVGNQPQHF | TGTGCCAGCAGCGAGGGACAGGTGGGCAATCAGCCCCAGCATTTT
TRBJ2-5 | 14 | . | TRBV6-5 | . | CASIERGMGETQYF | TGTGCCAGCATCGAACGGGGGATGGGAGAGACCCAGTACTTC
TRBJ1-5 | 15 | . | TRBV19 | . | CASSISGNGDQPQNF | TGTGCCAGTAGTATTTCGGGGAACGGCGATCAGCCCCAGAATTTT
TRBJ2-3 | 16 | . | TRBV6-4 | TRBD2 | CASSPTTGGRTDTQYF | TGTGCCAGCAGTCCTACGACGGGGGGTCGCACAGATACGCAGTATTTT
TRBJ2-3 | 14 | . | TRBV6-6 | TRBD2 | CASRWSGGTDTQYF | TGTGCCAGCAGGTGGAGCGGGGGCACAGATACGCAGTATTTT
TRBJ2-5 | 15 | . | TRBV5-1 | . | CASSLMRAGQETQYF | TGCGCCAGCAGCTTGATGCGGGCAGGCCAAGAGACCCAGTACTTC
TRBJ1-5 | 16 | . | TRBV19 | TRBD1 | CASTVQTGVSNQPQHF | TGTGCCAGTACCGTCCAGACAGGGGTGAGCAATCAGCCCCAGCATTTT
TRBJ2-3 | 13 | . | TRBV7-2 | . | CASTPGGTDTQYF | TGTGCCAGCACCCCGGGTGGCACAGATACGCAGTATTTT
TRBJ2-2 | 16 | . | TRBV10-2 | TRBD2 | CASSDSAGVYTGELFF | TGCGCCAGCAGTGACTCCGCGGGGGTTTACACCGGGGAGCTGTTTTTT
TRBJ1-1 | 14 | . | TRBV7-9 | TRBD1 | CASSLGRDRDEAFF | TGTGCCAGCAGCTTGGGAAGGGACAGGGATGAAGCTTTCTTT
TRBJ2-7 | 16 | . | TRBV2 | TRBD1 | CASSGLDRLASYEQYF | TGTGCCAGCAGTGGGCTGGACAGGCTGGCCAGCTACGAGCAGTACTTC